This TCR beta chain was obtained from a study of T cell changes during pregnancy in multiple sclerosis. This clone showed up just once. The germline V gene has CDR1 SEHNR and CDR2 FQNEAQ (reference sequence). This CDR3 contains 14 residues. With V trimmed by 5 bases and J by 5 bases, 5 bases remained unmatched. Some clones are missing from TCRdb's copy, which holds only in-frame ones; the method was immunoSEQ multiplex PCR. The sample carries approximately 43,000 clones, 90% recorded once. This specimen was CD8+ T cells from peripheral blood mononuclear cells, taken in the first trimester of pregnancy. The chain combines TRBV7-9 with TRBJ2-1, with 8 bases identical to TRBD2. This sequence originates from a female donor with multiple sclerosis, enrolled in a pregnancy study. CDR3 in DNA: TGTGCCAGCAGCCCCGGGGGGGCCAACAATGAGCAGTTCTTC. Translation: CASSPGGANNEQFF.